This T cell receptor (beta chain) is drawn from a study of technical replicates of blood from several donors. The protocol was immunoSEQ multiplex PCR, while the TCRdb copy is restricted to in-frame clones and leaves out a portion. Of fewer than 60,000 clones listed, around 96% are singletons. The V end lost 5 bases, the J end lost 5 bases, and 12 bases lay between the germline ends. The CDR3 length is 13 residues. CDR1 LNHNV and CDR2 YYDKDF come from the germline V gene (reference sequence). The genes are TRBV15 and TRBJ1-1, with D perhaps TRBD1 (6 bases). This TCR derives from a human donor in good health. Some clones in this sample may be carry-over from other donors' samples. Source material: PBMCs. The chain's CDR3 is CATSPGEGTEAFF. The CDR3 coding sequence is TGTGCCACCAGCCCAGGGGAAGGAACTGAAGCTTTCTTT.